These 29 T cell receptor beta chains originate from one sample sequenced in a study of CD8 T cells in Susac syndrome. RNA in amounts of roughly 0.45 to 1 ug was reverse transcribed with random hexamers. Using its own MiXCR run on the immunoSEQ multiplex PCR reads, TCRdb lists one record per CDR3 protein. The sample carries 85,000 to 120,000 distinct CDR3 sequences, approximately 93% recorded once. Sequencing was carried out using CD8+ T cells from PBMCs. The origin of the receptors is a human donor with Susac syndrome.

The chain employs TRBV3-1 and TRBJ1-2; D is ambiguous. The germline V gene encodes CDR1 LGHDT and CDR2 YNNKEL (reference sequence). The CDR3 length is 17 residues. V was cut by 4 bases and J by 4 bases, with 22 bases left in between. The CDR3 DNA follows: TGTGCCAGCAGCCTACCGGGGAAGATCCTCCCTGGCTATGGCTACACCTTC. Protein: CASSLPGKILPGYGYTF. Using reference TRBV3-1 and TRBJ1-2 for the parts outside the CDR3, the full variable domain is DTAVSQTPKYLVTQMGNDKSIKCEQNLGHDTMYWYKQDSKKFLKIMFSYNNKELIINETVPNRFSPKSPDKAHLNLHINSLELGDSAVYFCASSLPGKILPGYGYTFGSGTRLTVV.

This chain connects TRBV2 to TRBJ2-5; tentatively, D is TRBD1 (5 bases). This CDR3 is built from 10 residues. V was trimmed by 11 bases and J by 6 bases, leaving 10 bases between them. Germline V CDR1 and CDR2: SNHLY, FYNNEI. CDR3 bases: TGTGCCTCGCAGGGCAAGACCCAGTACTTC. Residues: CASQGKTQYF. Drawing the rest from reference TRBV2 and TRBJ2-5, the complete variable domain is EPEVTQTPSHQVTQMGQEVILRCVPISNHLYFYWYRQILGQKVEFLVSFYNNEISEKSEIFDDQFSVERPDGSNFTLKIRSTKLEDSAMYFCASQGKTQYFGPGTRLLVL.

The chain is built from TRBV14 and TRBJ1-1; D ambiguous. The CDR3 loop spans 13 amino acids. Germline CDR1 SGHDN, CDR2 FVKESK. The V gene lost 1 base and the J gene lost 5 bases, with 8 bases spanning the gap. CDR3 nucleotides: TGTGCCAGCAGCCAAGTAGTGGGAACTGAAGCTTTCTTT. Its translation: CASSQVVGTEAFF.

V usage is TRBV19 and J usage is TRBJ2-2, with D tentatively TRBD2 (5 bases). This CDR3 has 15 residues. Trimming removed 4 bases at V and 0 bases at J, with 9 bases between. The germline CDR1 and CDR2 sequences are LNHDA and SQIVND (reference sequence). CDR3 DNA sequence: TGTGCCAGTAGTAGGTTGCGGGCGAACACCGGGGAGCTGTTTTTT. It yields the protein CASSRLRANTGELFF. The whole variable domain, remainder taken from reference TRBV19 and TRBJ2-2, is DGGITQSPKYLFRKEGQNVTLSCEQNLNHDAMYWYRQDPGQGLRLIYYSQIVNDFQKGDIAEGYSVSREKKESFPLTVTSAQKNPTAFYLCASSRLRANTGELFFGEGSRLTVL.

CDR3 coding DNA: TGTGCCAGCAAAAGACAGGACAGCTCCTACGAGCAGTACTTC. Its protein product is CASKRQDSSYEQYF. The gene calls are TRBV6-2 or TRBV6-3 and TRBJ2-7, with a possible D match to TRBD1 (6 bases). Germline CDR1 and CDR2: MNHEY and SVGEGT. Trimming pared 7 bases from V and 0 bases from J, leaving 13 bases between. The CDR3 length is 14 residues.

A single count supports this clonotype. The chain recombines TRBV28 with TRBJ2-5; 9 nucleotides align to TRBD1. Germline assignment: CDR1 MDHEN and CDR2 SYDVKM. This CDR3 has 14 amino acids. J was trimmed by 7 bases and V by 6 bases; bases with no gene match: 9. The CDR3 nucleotides are TGTGCCAGCAGACGGGACAGGGATACGGGGACCCAGTACTTC. It translates to CASRRDRDTGTQYF. The full variable domain, rest sourced from reference TRBV28 and TRBJ2-5, is DVKVTQSSRYLVKRTGEKVFLECVQDMDHENMFWYRQDPGLGLRLIYFSYDVKMKEKGDIPEGYSVSREKKERFSLILESASTNQTSMYLCASRRDRDTGTQYFGPGTRLLVL.

This chain uses TRBV7-9 with TRBJ1-1, with 8 bases aligning to TRBD1. CDR3 length: 11 amino acids. Germline trimming cut 6 bases from V and 11 bases from J; bases unmatched to any gene: 5. Per the germline V gene, CDR1 is SEHNR and CDR2 is FQNEAQ (reference sequence). The CDR3 nucleotides read TGTGCCAGCAGGGGGACAGGAATGGCTTTCTTT. It is translated as CASRGTGMAFF.

V gene TRBV7-8 combines with J gene TRBJ2-5, with D uncertain. The germline CDR1 and CDR2 sequences are SGHVS and FQNEAQ. This CDR3 spans 13 amino acids. Trimming left V 3 bases short and J 5 bases short, with 10 bases between. The CDR3 DNA sequence: TGTGCCAGCAGCTTGTCGTTTGAGGAGACCCAGTACTTC. Amino acids: CASSLSFEETQYF.

The chain is built from TRBV5-4 and TRBJ1-4; TRBD1 aligns across 7 bases. The CDR3 loop spans 13 amino acids. Germline V gene data show CDR1 as SGHNT and CDR2 as YYREEE (reference sequence). The ends lost 2 bases at V and 8 bases at J; junction bases unmatched: 3. The CDR3 nucleotides are TGTGCCAGCAGCTTTGCAGGGGGGGAAAAACTGTTTTTT. This codes for CASSFAGGEKLFF.

Only one count was recorded for this clonotype. The chain recombines TRBV5-6 with TRBJ2-1; the match to TRBD1 covers 7 bases. The CDR3 has 14 amino acids. CDR1 and CDR2 (germline): SGHDT, YYEEEE. V was pared by 2 bases and J by 4 bases, with 3 bases of the junction left unmatched. The DNA of the CDR3 is TGTGCCAGCAGCTTCTCGGGACAGTACAATGAGCAGTTCTTC. Residues: CASSFSGQYNEQFF.

In DNA form, the CDR3 reads TGTGCCAGCAGTGCCCCCCCAAAAGCTTTCTTT. Translation: CASSAPPKAFF. J is TRBJ1-1 and V is TRBV12-3 or TRBV12-4; D call uncertain. The CDR3 is 11 amino acids. Trimming took 5 bases from V and 9 from J, leaving 10 bases between them.

This chain joins TRBV7-2 and TRBJ2-1; TRBD2 aligns across 13 bases. Germline trimming cut 3 bases from V and 7 bases from J; bases unmatched to any gene: 6. The CDR3 consists of 16 residues. Germline V gives CDR1 SGHTA, CDR2 FQGNSA. CDR3 DNA: TGTGCCAGCAGCTTTGAACTAGCGGGGGGGCGGAATGAGCAGTTCTTC. Translating it yields CASSFELAGGRNEQFF.

The rearrangement joins TRBV23-1 to TRBJ2-3, with a tentative D call TRBD2 (6 bases). TRBV23-1 has ORF status, its function being uncertain. The V end lost 9 bases, the J end lost 2 bases, and 18 bases lay between the germline ends. The CDR3 has 15 amino acids. The CDR3: CASYPDGGPTDTQYF. The CDR3 region has the DNA TGCGCCAGTTACCCCGACGGGGGACCCACAGATACGCAGTATTTT.

The chain couples TRBV20-1 to TRBJ2-5; no reliable D call. Germline values: CDR1 DFQATT, CDR2 SNEGSKA (reference sequence). The CDR3 runs to 14 residues. V dropped 2 bases and J dropped 3 bases, with 13 bases sitting between them. The CDR3 loop reads CSARKTLGKETQYF. The DNA for the CDR3 is TGCAGTGCTAGAAAAACCCTAGGGAAAGAGACCCAGTACTTC.

With regard to this clonotype: The junction departs from the called germline gene at one end, perhaps through a read error. V and J are TRBV13 and TRBJ1-4, with TRBD1 as a possible D gene (6 bases). The V gene's germline CDR1 is PRHDT and CDR2 FYEKMQ (reference sequence). The CDR3 runs to 14 residues. CDR3 residues: CASTLGQSNEKLFF. The CDR3 DNA sequence: TGTGCCAGCACCTTAGGACAGAGTAATGAAAAACTGTTTTTT.

The DNA for the CDR3 is TGTGCCAGCACCCTAACGGGGACCAATTCACCCCTCCACTTT. It yields the protein CASTLTGTNSPLHF. The V and J genes are TRBV27 and TRBJ1-6; D possibly corresponds to TRBD1 (5 bases). This CDR3 region has 14 residues. Trimming left V 7 bases short and J 7 bases short, with 14 bases between. CDR1 and CDR2 from the germline V gene are MNHEY and SMNVEV (reference sequence).

The chain employs TRBV5-4 and TRBJ2-6; no reliable D call. CDR3 size: 13 residues. The V end lost 0 bases, the J end lost 4 bases, and 2 bases lay between the germline ends. CDR1 is SGHNT, CDR2 YYREEE, per germline (reference sequence). CDR3 sequence reads: CASSLEGANVLTF. The DNA for the CDR3 is TGTGCCAGCAGCTTGGAGGGGGCCAACGTCCTGACTTTC.

The CDR3 sequence: CASSSDGGSTDTQYF. The CDR3 DNA reads as TGTGCCAGCAGCTCAGATGGGGGTTCCACAGATACGCAGTATTTT. The J gene is TRBJ2-3, the V gene TRBV5-4; D assignment may be TRBD1 or TRBD2 (5 bases each). The germline gives CDR1 SGHNT, CDR2 YYREEE (reference sequence). The V and J ends lost 3 bases and 2 bases respectively, with 13 bases between them. The CDR3 sequence is 15 residues long.

The chain recombines TRBV20-1 with TRBJ2-1; 9 nucleotides align to TRBD2. V shed 2 bases and J 4 bases; nucleotides not matched to a gene: 3. CDR3 size: 14 residues. CDR1 is DFQATT, CDR2 SNEGSKA, per germline (reference sequence). The CDR3 is CSARPSGDYNEQFF. The CDR3 DNA sequence: TGCAGTGCTAGACCTAGCGGGGATTACAATGAGCAGTTCTTC.

V is TRBV7-9 and J is TRBJ2-7; TRBD1 matches at 8 bases. This CDR3 contains 16 residues. The ends lost 6 bases at V and 2 bases at J; junction bases unmatched: 12. CDR1 and CDR2 (germline): SEHNR, FQNEAQ (reference sequence). Written as DNA, the CDR3 is TGTGCCAGCAGTTTAACCGGGACAGGTGACCCCTACGAGCAGTACTTC. It specifies CASSLTGTGDPYEQYF.

CDR3 in amino acids: CASSMFGGNTEAFF. In DNA form, the CDR3 reads TGTGCCAGTAGTATGTTCGGGGGGAACACTGAAGCTTTCTTT. V usage is TRBV19 and J usage is TRBJ1-1; D may be TRBD1 (5 bases). With 3 bases removed from V and 1 base from J, the gap between germline ends came to 9 bases. Germline CDR1 LNHDA, CDR2 SQIVND (reference sequence). The CDR3 sequence is 14 residues long.

The chain recombines TRBV11-2 with TRBJ2-1, with 14 nucleotides matching TRBD2. The CDR3 has 18 amino acids. In germline, CDR1 is SGHAT, CDR2 FQNNGV. V dropped 5 bases and J dropped 0; count of bases not matched to a gene: 6. The CDR3 DNA is TGTGCCAGCAGCCCCGGGACTAGCGGGGGCCTCTCCTACAATGAGCAGTTCTTC. Translation gives CASSPGTSGGLSYNEQFF.

This chain connects TRBV4-3 to TRBJ1-5; 7 nucleotides agree with TRBD1. The germline gives CDR1 LGHNA, CDR2 YSLEER. V dropped 5 bases and J dropped 6; count of bases not matched to a gene: 7. The CDR3 is 14 amino acids. The CDR3 bases are TGCGCCAGCAGCTACGAACAGGGGAGTCAGCCCCAGCATTTT. It specifies CASSYEQGSQPQHF.

This rearrangement joins TRBV4-3 to TRBJ2-7; no reliable D call. V lost 0 bases and J lost 4, with 10 bases in between. This CDR3 comprises 14 residues. In germline, CDR1 is LGHNA, CDR2 YSLEER. The CDR3 protein is CASSQDPRAYEQYF. The CDR3 coding sequence is TGCGCCAGCAGCCAAGATCCCCGGGCTTACGAGCAGTACTTC.

DNA for the CDR3: TGTGCCAGCAGCTTACGAACGGGGGCTTCCTACAATGAGCAGTTCTTC. Amino acids: CASSLRTGASYNEQFF. The chain combines TRBV13 with TRBJ2-1; D could derive from TRBD1 or TRBD2 (6 bases each). Looked up from germline, CDR1 is PRHDT and CDR2 is FYEKMQ (reference sequence). The V end was cut by 2 bases, the J end by 1 base, with 12 bases between. The CDR3 totals 16 residues.

V gene TRBV2 combines with J gene TRBJ1-1; D uncertain. Germline-derived CDR1 and CDR2 are SNHLY and FYNNEI. V was trimmed by 9 bases and J by 0 bases, leaving 11 bases between them. The CDR3 sequence is 13 residues long. The CDR3 reads CASAGWVNTEAFF. The CDR3 DNA reads TGTGCCAGTGCGGGTTGGGTGAACACTGAAGCTTTCTTT.

This sequence joins TRBV5-6 and TRBJ1-1, with D possibly TRBD1 on 5 matching bases. V gave up 0 bases and J gave up 5 bases, with 20 bases separating them. Germline V gene data show CDR1 as SGHDT and CDR2 as YYEEEE. The CDR3 is made up of 17 amino acids. The CDR3 reads CASSLAVERGGGTEAFF. CDR3 nucleotides: TGTGCCAGCAGCTTGGCCGTGGAGCGGGGGGGAGGAACTGAAGCTTTCTTT.

This chain joins TRBV5-1 and TRBJ2-1, with TRBD2 as a possible D gene (6 bases). Trimming shortened V by 3 bases and J by 0 bases, and 13 bases separated the two germline ends. The CDR3 is 16 residues long. CDR1 is SGHRS and CDR2 is YFSETQ in the germline V gene. The CDR3 reads CASSSRDFSSYNEQFF. The CDR3 DNA reads as TGCGCCAGCAGCTCCCGGGACTTCTCCTCCTACAATGAGCAGTTCTTC.

The rearrangement uses TRBV7-9 and TRBJ1-6, with D possibly being TRBD1 (5 bases). Trimming pared 5 bases from V and 8 bases from J, leaving 13 bases between. The V gene's germline CDR1 is SEHNR and CDR2 FQNEAQ (reference sequence). The CDR3 is made up of 14 amino acids. CDR3 protein: CASSLGTRDSPLHF. The CDR3 DNA reads as TGTGCCAGCAGCCTCGGGACGCGAGATTCACCCCTCCACTTT.